This T cell receptor beta chain stems from a study of T cell responses to AZD1222 COVID-19 vaccine (dated by TCRdb to the early 2020s). With regard to the full study: A total of just over 230 trial participants underwent TCR sequencing, of whom 207 received two doses of AZD1222 and around 25 received two doses of the MenACWY control vaccine. Trial participants were enrolled by age into 18-55, 56-69 and 70-plus year subgroups, with roughly 150, 30 and 60 TCR-sequenced participants respectively.

Details on this clone: This clone's antigen is unknown. Base quality data are lacking; no much larger clone is found one base away.

V and J are truncated by 4 bases and 0 bases respectively, leaving an intervening sequence of 6 bases. Sequences SGHVS (CDR1) and FQNEAQ (CDR2) are obtained from the germline V gene. The CDR3 has 14 amino acids, counting the end cysteine and phenylalanine. Only the CDR3 DNA stays, 42 bases, in frame from base 1. The CDR3 regions of human TCRbeta chains were analyzed by immunosequencing. The paper's data handling went like this. Repertoire TCRs were checked for matches against a reference library of SARS-CoV-2-specific TCRs that had been generated using the MIRA antigen-specificity platform. Breadth meant the fraction of unique TCRs that were SARS-CoV-2-associated, whereas depth meant the fraction of total T cells that were SARS-CoV-2-associated. Each spike-specific TCR was assigned to its reactive spike region and to a CD4 or CD8 class using the MIRA data. Log10-transformed breadth and depth values were compared by one-way ANOVA with Sidak's multiple comparisons tests. The clones in this table, taken by TCRdb from immuneACCESS, are in-frame only. Not every clone is retained; where verified, under half of the shortfall comes from an unresolved V gene, and the cause of the rest is unknown. From that table come the V and J calls and clone size; the DNA was used to work out D and trimming. The sample table holds approximately 120,000 clones, of which 70% to 90% were seen once. Of the sample, about 4% falls within the top ten clones.

In light of the paper, this sample's time point label describes: about 28 days (+/-7) after the second vaccine dose. Because spike-specific TCR depth and breadth did not differ between the two schedules, AZD1222 recipients who got a second dose at roughly 4 weeks were pooled with those who got a second dose at roughly 12 weeks. Samples from vaccinated people were obtained from the UK trials COV001 and COV002, which included a single-blind randomized controlled phase 2/3 trial of AZD1222 (ChAdOx1 nCoV-19) in healthy adults. For TCRbeta chain sequencing, PBMC samples were collected from trial participants at day 0 and at day 28 after the second dose. General findings and caveats noted by the study authors: Conclusions about previously exposed vaccinees are limited, since just a handful of AZD1222 recipients were seropositive for SARS-CoV-2 at baseline. Nearly half of unique spike-specific TCRs reportedly recognized epitopes outside regions mutated in the B.1.351 and B.1.1.7 variants. In the small 56-69-year group, the increase in depth fell short of significance, most likely because of low power. Most participants were white British and females outnumbered males, and the authors suggested that clonal diversity may have been underestimated. A significant rise in spike-specific TCR breadth and depth was observed after two AZD1222 doses relative to day 0 and relative to MenACWY recipients. No day 14 peak-response samples were available, so repertoires were characterized only after the peak T cell response. The whole spike protein was spanned by vaccine-associated CD4 TCRs, and dominant responses were seen in regions 160-218 and 743-854.

The sequence joins TRBV7-8 to TRBJ2-2, with the D gene uncertain. The sequenced sample was peripheral blood, obtained 28 days after the second AZD1222 dose. The TCR comes from an adult who received the AZD1222 COVID-19 vaccine. Here the CDR3 is given as CASSSHSNTGELFF. The nucleotide sequence reads TGTGCCAGCAGCTCTCACTCGAACACCGGGGAGCTGTTTTTT.